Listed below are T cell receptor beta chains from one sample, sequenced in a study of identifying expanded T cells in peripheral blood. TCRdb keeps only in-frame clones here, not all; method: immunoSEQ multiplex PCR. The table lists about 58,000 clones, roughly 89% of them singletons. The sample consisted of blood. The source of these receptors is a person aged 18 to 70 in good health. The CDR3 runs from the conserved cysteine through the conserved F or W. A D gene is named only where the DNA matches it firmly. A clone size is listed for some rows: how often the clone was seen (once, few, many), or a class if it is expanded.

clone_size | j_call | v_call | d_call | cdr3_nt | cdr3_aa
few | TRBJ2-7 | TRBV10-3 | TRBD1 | TGTGCCATCAGTGTGGGGGGACAGGTCAGCTCCTACGAGCAGTACTTC | CAISVGGQVSSYEQYF
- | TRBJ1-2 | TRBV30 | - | TGTGCCTGGAGTGTAGGGGGGGGAGGCTACACCTTC | CAWSVGGGGYTF
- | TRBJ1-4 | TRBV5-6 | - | TGTGCCAGCAGTCTCGGGTCCGAAGAAAAACTGTTTTTT | CASSLGSEEKLFF
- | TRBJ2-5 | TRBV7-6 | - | TGTGCCAGCAGGAATGTGGAGACCCAGTACTTC | CASRNVETQYF
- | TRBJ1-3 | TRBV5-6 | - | TGTGCCGGCAGCTTGGGAGTAGCTGGAAACACCATATATTTT | CAGSLGVAGNTIYF
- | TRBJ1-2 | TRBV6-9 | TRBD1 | TGTGCCAGCAGTTATTCACCGGGACAGGGGTACTATGGCTACACCTTC | CASSYSPGQGYYGYTF
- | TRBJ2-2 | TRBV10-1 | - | TGCGCCAGGGTAGAGCTAGCGAACACCGGGGAGCTGTTTTTT | CARVELANTGELFF
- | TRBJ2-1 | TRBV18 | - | TGTGCCAGCTCACAGTCTAGCCTACAATCCGAGCAGTTCTTC | CASSQSSLQSEQFF
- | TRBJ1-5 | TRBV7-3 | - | TGTGCCAGCAGCTTTGGGACGACCCAGCATTTT | CASSFGTTQHF
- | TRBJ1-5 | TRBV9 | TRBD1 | TGTGCCAGCAGCGTCCCCGGGACAGGGAGGTTGAGCAATCAGCCCCAGCATTTT | CASSVPGTGRLSNQPQHF
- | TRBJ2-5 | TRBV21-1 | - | TGTGCCAGCAGCAAAGCGCTTTATAGGACGGGAGAAGGAGAGACCCAGTACTTC | CASSKALYRTGEGETQYF
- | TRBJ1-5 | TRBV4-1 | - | TGCGCCAGCAGCCAAGATAGGGCAAGCAATCAGCCCCAGCATTTT | CASSQDRASNQPQHF
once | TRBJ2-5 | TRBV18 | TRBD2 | TGTGCCAGCTCACCATCGGGGGGCCAAGAGACCCAGTACTTC | CASSPSGGQETQYF
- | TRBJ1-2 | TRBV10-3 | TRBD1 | TGTGCCATCAGTGATGGACAGGACCCTAACTATGGCTACACCTTC | CAISDGQDPNYGYTF
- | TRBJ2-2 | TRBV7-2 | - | TGTGCCAGCAGCTCCCCGACAGAGCCGAACACCGGGGAGCTGTTTTTT | CASSSPTEPNTGELFF
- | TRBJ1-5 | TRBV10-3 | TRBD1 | TGTGCCATCAGTGAGACCGGGACAGCGCATTCTGGACAGCCCCAGCATTTT | CAISETGTAHSGQPQHF
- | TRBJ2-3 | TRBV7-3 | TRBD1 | TGTGCCAGCAGCGCGGGACAGGGCACGCAGTATTTT | CASSAGQGTQYF
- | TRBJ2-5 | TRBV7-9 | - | TGTGCCAGCAGCTTAGCGCTAAGGGAACAGCAAGAGACCCAGTACTTC | CASSLALREQQETQYF
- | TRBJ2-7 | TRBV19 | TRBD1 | TGTGCCAGTAGTAGGAGGGACAGGGTGGGATACGAGCAGTACTTC | CASSRRDRVGYEQYF
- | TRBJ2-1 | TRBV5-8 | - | TGTGCCAGCAGCTTGGTCGGGACTCTCCCCCAGTTCTTC | CASSLVGTLPQFF
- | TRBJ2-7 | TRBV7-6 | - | TGTGCCAGCAGCTTAGGGGGGGTGGACTACGAGCAGTACTTC | CASSLGGVDYEQYF
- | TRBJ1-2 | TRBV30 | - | TGTGCCTGTCCCCGACTGCCCGCTAACTATGGCTACACCTTC | CACPRLPANYGYTF
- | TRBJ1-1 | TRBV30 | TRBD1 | TGTGCCTGGAGTGTTGGGGACAGGGACCTCAGAGAAGCTTTCTTT | CAWSVGDRDLREAFF
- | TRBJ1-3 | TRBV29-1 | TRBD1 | TGCAGCGTCCGACAGGGGGCAGGTGGAAACACCATATATTTT | CSVRQGAGGNTIYF
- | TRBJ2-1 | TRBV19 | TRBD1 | TGTGCCAGTAGTTTCAACTCAGGGGGTAAGCAGTTCTTC | CASSFNSGGKQFF
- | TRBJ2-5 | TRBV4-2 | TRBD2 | TGTGCCAGCAGCCAAGATCTGGCTAGCGGGGGGGAGACCCAGTACTTC | CASSQDLASGGETQYF
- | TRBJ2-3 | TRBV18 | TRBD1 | TGTGCCAGCTCACCAACAGGGGACAGGTTACAAAGAGATACGCAGTATTTT | CASSPTGDRLQRDTQYF
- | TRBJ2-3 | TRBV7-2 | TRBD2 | TGTGCCAGCAGCGACGATAGCGGGGGGACGGGAGATACGCAGTATTTT | CASSDDSGGTGDTQYF
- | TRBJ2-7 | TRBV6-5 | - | TGTGCCACCACCGGGACAATAACCTACGAGCAGTACTTC | CATTGTITYEQYF
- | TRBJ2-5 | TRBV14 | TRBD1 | TGTGCCAGCAGCCTCTGGACAGGGGTGGGGACCCAGTACTTC | CASSLWTGVGTQYF
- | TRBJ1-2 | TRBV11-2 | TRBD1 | TGTGCCAGCAGCTTAGCTGGGACAGGAAGGGGCTATGGCTACACCTTC | CASSLAGTGRGYGYTF
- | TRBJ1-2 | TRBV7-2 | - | TGTGCCAGCAGCCCCGCCTATGGCTACACCTTC | CASSPAYGYTF